This T cell receptor (beta chain) appears in the sequencing data of a study of blood T cell repertoires in COVID-19. Background on the study: Samples representing acute and convalescent COVID-19 were sourced from the United States, Italy and Spain.

Recruits, aged roughly 18 to 89 years, lived in 25 or so US areas. The J segment lost 0 bases and the V segment lost 5 bases, leaving 9 bases of the junction unmatched. Germline CDR1 reads SGHVS; CDR2 reads FNYEAQ. This CDR3 has 17 amino acids. Assay: immunoSEQ multiplex PCR; the TCRdb copy retains only in-frame clones and omits some. The profile covers around 230,000 clones, with around 88% appearing a single time and 3% to 4% taken by the ten largest. Sequenced input: PBMCs or T cells enriched from blood (not recorded which). The sequence came from a woman aged 40 to 55 with acute COVID-19. This sequence joins TRBV7-6 and TRBJ2-3, with TRBD2 matching over 9 bases. CDR3 region: CASSPYPSGASTDTQYF. DNA of the CDR3: TGTGCCAGCAGCCCCTATCCTAGCGGGGCAAGCACAGATACGCAGTATTTT.